This TCR beta chain was captured by sequencing in a study of blood T cell repertoires in COVID-19. Looking at the study overall: PBMCs, B-cell-depleted T cells, or T cells provided the cDNA or gDNA that made up the material.

V was clipped by 1 base and J by 3 bases; unmatched bases: 4. There are 17 residues in the CDR3. Germline CDR1 is LGHNA and CDR2 is YNFKEQ. Assay: immunoSEQ multiplex PCR; the TCRdb copy retains only in-frame clones and omits some. Among 150,000 to 200,000 clones listed, over 75% were seen once. Sequenced input: PBMCs or T cells enriched from blood (not recorded which). The genes are TRBV4-2 and TRBJ2-2; the match to TRBD2 covers 11 bases. This TCR was sampled from a human donor with acute COVID-19. The donor label of this sample is uncertain. The CDR3 nucleotides are TGTGCCAGCAGCCAAGGTCTAGCGGGGGGTTACACCGGGGAGCTGTTTTTT. This gives the protein CASSQGLAGGYTGELFF.